The 7 T cell receptor beta chains presented below share a single source sample, sequenced in a study of beta chain features in type 1 diabetes. Findings of the study overall: There was a moderate but significant shortening of TCRB CDR3s in all four CD4+ subsets of Type 1 diabetes patients.

The entirety of the isolated RNA underwent reverse transcription, so expressed TCRB transcripts were sequenced. Produced via immunoSEQ multiplex PCR; TCRdb's table is partial and in-frame only. The sample includes more than 200,000 clones, 16% of them seen just once. These TCRs' antigens remain unknown. The sequencing input was naive CD4+ T cells from blood. Every receptor here comes from a man in his thirties or forties with type 1 diabetes.

Only a few counts were recorded for this clone. This rearrangement joins TRBV9 to TRBJ1-1; no firm D call. CDR3 length: 14 amino acids. Germline CDR1 reads SGDLS; CDR2 reads YYNGEE. V lost 0 bases to trimming and J lost 1 base, with 7 bases between them. CDR3 in DNA: TGTGCCAGCAGCGTAGGGGCAGGGAACACTGAAGCTTTCTTT. It encodes CASSVGAGNTEAFF.

This clone was observed a few times. The chain links TRBV29-1 to TRBJ1-1, with 7 bases identical to TRBD1. The germline CDR1 and CDR2 sequences are SQVTM and ANQGSEA. The J segment lost 5 bases and the V segment lost 2 bases, leaving 2 bases of the junction unmatched. The CDR3 is 12 residues long. The CDR3 nucleotides are TGCAGCGTTGAACCAGGGGGAACTGAAGCTTTCTTT. The encoded protein is CSVEPGGTEAFF.

The chain carries TRBV25-1 and TRBJ2-5; D might be TRBD1 or TRBD2, each matching 5 bases. V shed 1 base and J shed 5 bases, with 14 bases lying between them. Germline V gives CDR1 MGHDK, CDR2 SYGVNS. The CDR3 spans 15 residues. The CDR3 region is CASSELGRPGETQYF. CDR3 coding DNA: TGTGCCAGCAGTGAATTGGGACGGCCAGGGGAGACCCAGTACTTC. Variable domain in full (rest from reference TRBV25-1 and TRBJ2-5): EADIYQTPRYLVIGTGKKITLECSQTMGHDKMYWYQQDPGMELHLIHYSYGVNSTEKGDLSSESTVSRIRTEHFPLTLESARPSHTSQYLCASSELGRPGETQYFGPGTRLLVL.

CDR3 in DNA: TGTGCCAGTAGTATAGTGGGACTAGCGTTAAACAATGAGCAGTTCTTC. This translates into CASSIVGLALNNEQFF. The rearrangement links TRBV19 to TRBJ2-1, with TRBD2 identical over 10 bases. The V gene end was trimmed by 1 base and the J gene end by 5 bases; junction bases not matched to a gene: 5. This CDR3 contains 16 residues. The germline gives CDR1 LNHDA, CDR2 SQIVND (reference sequence). The full variable domain, rest sourced from reference TRBV19 and TRBJ2-1, is DGGITQSPKYLFRKEGQNVTLSCEQNLNHDAMYWYRQDPGQGLRLIYYSQIVNDFQKGDIAEGYSVSREKKESFPLTVTSAQKNPTAFYLCASSIVGLALNNEQFFGPGTRLTVL.

The chain couples TRBV9 to TRBJ2-1; 9 bases match TRBD1. The CDR3 has 15 amino acids. V shed 4 bases and J 4 bases; nucleotides not matched to a gene: 6. The germline CDR1 and CDR2 sequences are SGDLS and YYNGEE. The CDR3 nucleotides are TGTGCCAGCAGCCCCAGACAGGGGGGGTACAATGAGCAGTTCTTC. Protein sequence: CASSPRQGGYNEQFF.

This chain joins TRBV9 and TRBJ1-2; possibly TRBD1 for D (5 bases). The germline CDR1 and CDR2 sequences are SGDLS and YYNGEE. The CDR3 is 15 amino acids. V gave up 0 bases and J gave up 2 bases, with 11 bases separating them. The DNA of the CDR3 is TGTGCCAGCAGCGTAGCTGACAGTTACAACTATGGCTACACCTTC. It encodes CASSVADSYNYGYTF.

This clone was observed a handful of times. This chain links TRBV5-1 with TRBJ1-4; D is undetermined. The CDR3 consists of 12 residues. From germline, CDR1 is SGHRS and CDR2 YFSETQ. The V end was cut by 0 bases, the J end by 7 bases, with 4 bases between. The CDR3 sequence: CASSLESEKLFF. CDR3 nucleotide sequence: TGCGCCAGCAGCTTGGAAAGTGAAAAACTGTTTTTT.